One sample yielded the 15 T cell receptor beta chains listed below, sequenced in a study of shared T cell receptors in the human thymus. Generated by immunoSEQ multiplex PCR, the TCRdb table keeps only in-frame clones and is missing some. Counted here are hundreds of thousands of clones, roughly 88% occurring once; the ten biggest clones make up roughly 0.01%. This same sample was also part of a study on human thymus T cells.

Material: thymocytes. Receptor source: a girl under three years old with a congenital heart defect.

The rearrangement joins TRBV9 to TRBJ1-1; TRBD1 agrees at 7 bases. The CDR3 spans 15 residues. Germline lookup yields CDR1 SGDLS and CDR2 YYNGEE. V lost 4 bases and J lost 5; bases outside the gene matches: 11. In DNA, the CDR3 is TGTGCCAGCAGCCCAGGGGGAGGTCAGAGGACTGAAGCTTTCTTT. This sequence encodes CASSPGGGQRTEAFF.

The chain is built from TRBV4-1 and TRBJ1-2; 7 nucleotides match TRBD1. Germline loops: CDR1 MGHRA, CDR2 YSYEKL. V trimming: 4 bases; J trimming: 2 bases; junction bases outside the gene matches: 10. The CDR3 spans 16 residues. The CDR3 loop reads CASSRLLGTVNYGYTF. The CDR3 bases are TGCGCCAGCAGCCGATTACTCGGGACAGTCAACTATGGCTACACCTTC.

For the CDR3, the DNA is TGTGCCAGCAGCCAGGGCGTCTACGAGCAGTACTTC. It encodes CASSQGVYEQYF. V gene TRBV7-6 combines with J gene TRBJ2-5; tentatively, D is TRBD1 (5 bases). The J call is doubtful: the DNA matches TRBJ2-7 better. This CDR3 contains 12 residues. Germline V CDR1 and CDR2: SGHVS, FNYEAQ.

This CDR3 reads CASSLGVGQPTDTQYF. The CDR3 DNA reads TGTGCCAGCAGTTTAGGGGTGGGACAACCCACAGATACGCAGTATTTT. The V gene is TRBV28, the J gene TRBJ2-3; possibly TRBD1 for D (6 bases). CDR3 length: 16 residues. The germline V and J ends were trimmed by 2 bases and 2 bases, with 14 bases remaining between them. Germline V lookup: CDR1 MDHEN, CDR2 SYDVKM.

This clone has a single count. This sequence joins TRBV10-3 and TRBJ1-2, with D unclear. The CDR3 extends over 12 amino acids. Trimming took off 10 bases at V and 1 base at J, with 10 bases between the two ends. CDR1 ENHRY and CDR2 SYGVKD come from the germline V gene. CDR3 bases: TGTGCCACGACGAGGAATAACTATGGCTACACCTTC. Its protein product is CATTRNNYGYTF.

This chain connects TRBV9 to TRBJ1-1; the D is unclear. The CDR3 loop spans 14 amino acids. Trimming took 3 bases from V and 5 from J, leaving 14 bases between them. Germline loops: CDR1 SGDLS, CDR2 YYNGEE. In DNA form, the CDR3 reads TGTGCCAGCAGCGCCGGACTGCCGTATACTGAAGCTTTCTTT. Encoded protein: CASSAGLPYTEAFF.

The gene calls are TRBV6-5 and TRBJ2-5, with D perhaps matching TRBD2 (6 bases). V was trimmed by 0 bases and J by 2 bases, leaving 10 bases between them. The CDR3 contains 15 residues. Germline V gene lookup returns CDR1 MNHEY and CDR2 SVGAGI. CDR3 nucleotide sequence: TGTGCCAGCAGTTACTCGGTCCGGGGGCAAGAGACCCAGTACTTC. It codes for CASSYSVRGQETQYF.

The rearrangement links TRBV4-1 to TRBJ1-5; D might be TRBD1 (6 bases). The CDR3 is 15 amino acids. Germline V gene data show CDR1 as MGHRA and CDR2 as YSYEKL. V was pared by 0 bases and J by 5 bases, with 11 bases between. The CDR3 loop is CASSQEGPGDQPQHF. Written as DNA, the CDR3 is TGCGCCAGCAGCCAAGAAGGGCCAGGGGATCAGCCCCAGCATTTT.

This chain joins TRBV5-1 and TRBJ2-6, with TRBD1 identical over 9 bases. V shed 4 bases, J shed 0 bases, and the junction held 5 bases outside the gene matches. There are 17 residues in the CDR3. Germline values: CDR1 SGHRS, CDR2 YFSETQ. The CDR3 sequence is CASSRTGAPSGANVLTF. CDR3 in DNA: TGCGCCAGCAGCCGGACAGGGGCGCCCTCTGGGGCCAACGTCCTGACTTTC.

The gene calls are TRBV28 and TRBJ2-7, with a tentative D call TRBD2 (5 bases). V lost 4 bases and J lost 0, with 19 bases in between. CDR3 length equals 17 residues. The germline CDR1 and CDR2 sequences are MDHEN and SYDVKM. The CDR3 DNA reads as TGTGCCAGCAGTTGTTGGGGAGCCCAAAGCCACTCCTACGAGCAGTACTTC. As protein: CASSCWGAQSHSYEQYF.

V is TRBV7-8 and J is TRBJ2-1, with TRBD2 matching 11 bases. V lost 5 bases and J lost 2; bases outside the gene matches: 14. This CDR3 comprises 19 residues. Germline CDR1 SGHVS, CDR2 FQNEAQ. The CDR3 DNA reads TGTGCCAGCAGCCCCGTCATAGCGGGGGGGCCGGGGGCCTACAATGAGCAGTTCTTC. It yields the protein CASSPVIAGGPGAYNEQFF. Full variable domain (missing parts from reference TRBV7-8 and TRBJ2-1): GAGVSQSPRYKVAKRGQDVALRCDPISGHVSLFWYQQALGQGPEFLTYFQNEAQLDKSGLPSDRFFAERPEGSVSTLKIQRTQQEDSAVYLCASSPVIAGGPGAYNEQFFGPGTRLTVL.

The rearrangement links TRBV28 to TRBJ1-2, with D unresolved. The germline V gene encodes CDR1 MDHEN and CDR2 SYDVKM. V gave up 4 bases and J gave up 5 bases, with 14 bases separating them. CDR3 size: 14 residues. CDR3 nucleotides: TGTGCCAGCAGTTGGCGGGGTTTGGGGTATGGCTACACCTTC. It yields the protein CASSWRGLGYGYTF.

The chain has TRBV7-9 and TRBJ2-3; 10 bases are shared with TRBD1. J was trimmed by 3 bases and V by 4 bases; bases with no gene match: 7. The CDR3 covers 16 residues. Looked up from germline, CDR1 is SEHNR and CDR2 is FQNEAQ (reference sequence). The CDR3 spells CASSSTWTGGTDTQYF. Written as DNA, the CDR3 is TGTGCCAGCAGCTCAACCTGGACAGGGGGGACAGATACGCAGTATTTT.

This rearrangement joins TRBV5-1 to TRBJ2-7, with TRBD1 matching 10 bases. V was clipped by 3 bases and J by 9 bases; unmatched bases: 12. The CDR3 runs to 15 residues. Germline V gene sequence: CDR1 SGHRS, CDR2 YFSETQ. CDR3 amino acids: CASSSQDRGDLAQYF. The CDR3 DNA reads as TGCGCCAGCAGCTCCCAGGACAGGGGGGACCTCGCGCAGTACTTC.

V gene TRBV4-3 combines with J gene TRBJ1-6; possible D gene TRBD1, 6 bases. V lost 1 base to trimming and J lost 1 base, with 17 bases between them. This CDR3 spans 19 amino acids. Germline V lookup: CDR1 LGHNA, CDR2 YSLEER. The CDR3 sequence is CASSQVEPHQGSYNSPLHF. In DNA, the CDR3 is TGCGCCAGCAGCCAAGTGGAACCCCATCAGGGGTCCTATAATTCACCCCTCCACTTT.